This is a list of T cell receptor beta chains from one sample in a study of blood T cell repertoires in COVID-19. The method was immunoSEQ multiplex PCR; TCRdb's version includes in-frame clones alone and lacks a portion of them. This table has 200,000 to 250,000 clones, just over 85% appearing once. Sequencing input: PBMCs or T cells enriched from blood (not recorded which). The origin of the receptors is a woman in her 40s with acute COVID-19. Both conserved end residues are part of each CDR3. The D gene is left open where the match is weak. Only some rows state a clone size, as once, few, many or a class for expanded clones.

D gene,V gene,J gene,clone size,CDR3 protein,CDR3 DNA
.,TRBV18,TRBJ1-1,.,CASSRNRETEAFF,TGTGCCAGCTCACGAAACAGGGAGACTGAAGCTTTCTTT
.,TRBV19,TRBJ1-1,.,CASSMWGGNTEAFF,TGTGCCAGTAGTATGTGGGGGGGAAACACTGAAGCTTTCTTT
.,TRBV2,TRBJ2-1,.,CASSEYGSHNEQFF,TGTGCCAGCAGTGAATACGGGTCTCACAATGAGCAGTTCTTC
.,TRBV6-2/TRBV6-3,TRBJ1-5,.,CASSRPLNPLGDQPQHF,TGTGCCAGCAGCCGCCCACTTAATCCTCTAGGGGATCAGCCCCAGCATTTT
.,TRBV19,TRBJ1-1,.,CASSITPGVNTEAFF,TGTGCCAGTAGTATAACTCCAGGGGTGAACACTGAAGCTTTCTTT
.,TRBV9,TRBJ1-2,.,CASSVGSTGTAGYTF,TGTGCCAGCAGCGTAGGGTCAACAGGGACGGCGGGCTACACCTTC
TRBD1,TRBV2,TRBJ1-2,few,CASSSTGTDDGYTF,TGTGCCAGCAGTAGTACCGGGACAGATGATGGCTACACCTTC
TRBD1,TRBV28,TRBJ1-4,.,CASRPNRGTSEKLFF,TGTGCCAGCAGGCCCAACAGGGGGACGAGTGAAAAACTGTTTTTT
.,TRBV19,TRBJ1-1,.,CASSIYRGADTEAFF,TGTGCCAGTAGTATATATCGGGGGGCGGACACTGAAGCTTTCTTT
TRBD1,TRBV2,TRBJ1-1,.,CASSMTGGENTEAFF,TGTGCCAGTTCCATGACAGGGGGCGAGAACACTGAAGCTTTCTTT
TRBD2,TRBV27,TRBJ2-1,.,CASSLSSSGGALTNEQFF,TGTGCCAGCAGTTTATCATCTAGCGGGGGGGCCTTAACCAATGAGCAGTTCTTC
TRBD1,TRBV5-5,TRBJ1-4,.,CASSRSTGVNEKLFF,TGTGCCAGCAGCCGCTCGACAGGGGTAAATGAAAAACTGTTTTTT
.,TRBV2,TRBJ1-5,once,CASSEIGAVALEPQHF,TGTGCCAGCAGTGAAATAGGGGCGGTGGCGTTAGAGCCCCAGCATTTT
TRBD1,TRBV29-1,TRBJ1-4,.,CSVETRTGLNEKLFF,TGCAGCGTTGAGACGAGGACAGGGCTTAATGAAAAACTGTTTTTT
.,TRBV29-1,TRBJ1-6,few,CSAQGLKGSPLHF,TGCAGCGCACAGGGTCTTAAAGGGTCACCCCTCCACTTT
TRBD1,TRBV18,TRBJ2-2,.,CASSPLGQTGELFF,TGTGCCAGCTCACCATTGGGACAGACCGGGGAGCTGTTTTTT
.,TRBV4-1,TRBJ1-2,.,CASSPNAGRSNYGYTF,TGCGCCAGCAGCCCCAACGCGGGCCGCTCTAACTATGGCTACACCTTC
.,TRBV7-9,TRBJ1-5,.,CASSTGLDQPQHF,TGTGCCAGCAGCACAGGGTTGGACCAGCCCCAGCATTTT
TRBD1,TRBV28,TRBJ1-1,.,CASPKAGGSAEAFF,TGTGCCAGTCCTAAGGCAGGGGGCTCTGCTGAAGCTTTCTTT
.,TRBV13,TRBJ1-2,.,CASSQQGAYGYTF,TGTGCCAGCAGCCAGCAGGGCGCCTATGGCTACACCTTC
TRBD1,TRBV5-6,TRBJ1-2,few,CASSGWTGTGGGYTF,TGTGCCAGCAGCGGATGGACCGGGACAGGGGGAGGCTACACCTTC
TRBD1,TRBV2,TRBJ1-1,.,CASSDPGQGVFTEAFF,TGTGCCAGCAGTGACCCGGGACAGGGGGTTTTTACTGAAGCTTTCTTT